A selection of T cell receptor beta chains follows, all from one sample in a study of regulatory T cells in long-lasting Graves disease. TCRdb re-called the multiplex PCR reads through MiXCR, storing one row per CDR3 protein. The repertoire holds about 430,000 distinct CDR3 sequences, with about 21% as singletons. Specimen: peripheral blood mononuclear cells (PBMCs), collected when the disease was refractory, from a patient treated with antithyroid drugs. Receptor source: a female donor with Graves disease. CDR3s include the opening cysteine and the closing phenylalanine or tryptophan. The D gene is left open where the match is weak. A clone size is listed for some rows: how often the clone was seen (once, few, many), or a class if it is expanded.

d_gene: -; j_gene: TRBJ2-7; v_gene: TRBV6-2/TRBV6-3; abundance: many; CDR3aa: CASSEGLSVTYEQYF; CDR3nt: TGTGCCAGCAGTGAAGGACTATCGGTCACCTACGAGCAGTACTTC
d_gene: TRBD1; j_gene: TRBJ1-5; v_gene: TRBV20-1; abundance: many; CDR3aa: CSAREQGQANQPQHF; CDR3nt: TGCAGTGCTAGAGAGCAGGGACAGGCCAATCAGCCCCAGCATTTT
d_gene: -; j_gene: TRBJ2-3; v_gene: TRBV29-1; abundance: -; CDR3aa: CSARISGTDTQYF; CDR3nt: TGCAGCGCGAGAATATCGGGCACAGATACGCAGTATTTT
d_gene: -; j_gene: TRBJ1-1; v_gene: TRBV27; abundance: many; CDR3aa: CASRRDTRAAEAFF; CDR3nt: TGTGCCAGCAGAAGGGACACCCGGGCGGCGGAAGCTTTCTTT
d_gene: -; j_gene: TRBJ2-7; v_gene: TRBV28; abundance: many; CDR3aa: CASSFPGDSYEQYF; CDR3nt: TGTGCCAGCAGTTTTCCAGGGGACTCCTACGAGCAGTACTTC
d_gene: -; j_gene: TRBJ1-1; v_gene: TRBV20-1; abundance: few; CDR3aa: CSAQRAFF; CDR3nt: TGCAGTGCTCAGCGAGCTTTCTTT
d_gene: TRBD2; j_gene: TRBJ2-2; v_gene: TRBV5-6; abundance: -; CDR3aa: CASSLAGDATGELFF; CDR3nt: TGTGCCAGCAGCCTAGCGGGAGATGCCACCGGGGAGCTGTTTTTT
d_gene: -; j_gene: TRBJ2-5; v_gene: TRBV7-2; abundance: -; CDR3aa: CASSPGVRDTLLETQYF; CDR3nt: TGTGCCAGCAGCCCCGGAGTCCGGGACACCCTCCTTGAGACCCAGTACTTC
d_gene: TRBD2; j_gene: TRBJ2-7; v_gene: TRBV5-1; abundance: -; CDR3aa: CASSLPRGVEQYF; CDR3nt: TGCGCCAGCAGCTTGCCCCGGGGGGTCGAGCAGTACTTC
d_gene: -; j_gene: TRBJ1-6; v_gene: TRBV11-2; abundance: -; CDR3aa: CASSLNRIGRGSPLHF; CDR3nt: TGTGCCAGCAGCTTAAATAGGATCGGCAGGGGCTCACCCCTCCACTTT
d_gene: -; j_gene: TRBJ1-2; v_gene: TRBV3-1; abundance: many; CDR3aa: CASSQEGTDHGYTF; CDR3nt: TGTGCCAGCAGCCAAGAAGGGACTGATCATGGCTACACCTTC
d_gene: -; j_gene: TRBJ2-2; v_gene: TRBV30; abundance: -; CDR3aa: CAWSVVRSGELFF; CDR3nt: TGTGCCTGGAGTGTAGTTCGCTCCGGGGAGCTGTTTTTT
d_gene: -; j_gene: TRBJ1-1; v_gene: TRBV12-3/TRBV12-4; abundance: -; CDR3aa: CASSWIVPVNTEAFF; CDR3nt: TGTGCCAGCAGTTGGATTGTCCCGGTGAACACTGAAGCTTTCTTT
d_gene: -; j_gene: TRBJ2-7; v_gene: TRBV2; abundance: many; CDR3aa: CASSRGTSGEQYF; CDR3nt: TGTGCCAGCAGCCGGGGGACCAGCGGCGAGCAGTACTTC
d_gene: TRBD2; j_gene: TRBJ2-7; v_gene: TRBV29-1; abundance: many; CDR3aa: CSVEEDGGSSYEQYF; CDR3nt: TGCAGCGTTGAAGAGGACGGGGGGTCCTCCTACGAGCAGTACTTC
d_gene: TRBD1; j_gene: TRBJ2-6; v_gene: TRBV2; abundance: many; CDR3aa: CASRGTGGSGANVLTF; CDR3nt: TGTGCCAGCCGCGGGACAGGGGGCTCTGGGGCCAACGTCCTGACTTTC
d_gene: TRBD2; j_gene: TRBJ2-7; v_gene: TRBV20-1; abundance: -; CDR3aa: CSALEREGPYEQYF; CDR3nt: TGCAGTGCTCTAGAGCGGGAGGGTCCCTACGAGCAGTACTTC
d_gene: TRBD2; j_gene: TRBJ2-5; v_gene: TRBV4-2; abundance: many; CDR3aa: CASSQKGLAGGQETQYF; CDR3nt: TGTGCCAGCAGCCAAAAGGGACTAGCGGGAGGCCAAGAGACCCAGTACTTC
d_gene: TRBD2; j_gene: TRBJ2-2; v_gene: TRBV7-9; abundance: -; CDR3aa: CASSLGSGRDTGELFF; CDR3nt: TGTGCCAGCAGCTTAGGTAGCGGGAGAGACACCGGGGAGCTGTTTTTT
d_gene: -; j_gene: TRBJ2-2; v_gene: TRBV6-1; abundance: -; CDR3aa: CASSPGHVTGELFF; CDR3nt: TGTGCCAGCAGTCCCGGACACGTCACCGGGGAGCTGTTTTTT
d_gene: TRBD1; j_gene: TRBJ2-7; v_gene: TRBV10-3; abundance: -; CDR3aa: CAMLDRGFYEQYF; CDR3nt: TGTGCCATGCTGGACAGGGGATTCTACGAGCAGTACTTC
d_gene: -; j_gene: TRBJ2-2; v_gene: TRBV11-2; abundance: few; CDR3aa: CASSLDWPLTGELFF; CDR3nt: TGTGCCAGCAGCTTAGATTGGCCCCTCACCGGGGAGCTGTTTTTT
d_gene: TRBD1; j_gene: TRBJ2-7; v_gene: TRBV27; abundance: many; CDR3aa: CATRAPGTGSYEQYF; CDR3nt: TGTGCCACCCGAGCCCCCGGGACAGGGTCTTACGAGCAGTACTTC
d_gene: TRBD2; j_gene: TRBJ2-5; v_gene: TRBV10-3; abundance: few; CDR3aa: CAISDLRTSGGTQYF; CDR3nt: TGTGCCATCAGTGACCTAAGGACTAGCGGAGGGACCCAGTACTTC
d_gene: TRBD2; j_gene: TRBJ2-7; v_gene: TRBV28; abundance: many; CDR3aa: CASSFGAGGGYEQYF; CDR3nt: TGTGCCAGCAGTTTTGGGGCGGGAGGGGGCTACGAGCAGTACTTC
d_gene: TRBD2; j_gene: TRBJ2-2; v_gene: TRBV5-1; abundance: few; CDR3aa: CASSLGLENTGELFF; CDR3nt: TGCGCCAGCAGCCTGGGACTAGAAAACACCGGGGAGCTGTTTTTT
d_gene: -; j_gene: TRBJ1-2; v_gene: TRBV28; abundance: many; CDR3aa: CASHFAQGQYGYTF; CDR3nt: TGTGCCAGCCATTTCGCGCAGGGTCAATATGGCTACACCTTC
d_gene: -; j_gene: TRBJ2-7; v_gene: TRBV15; abundance: many; CDR3aa: CATSRRGGTRSYEQYF; CDR3nt: TGTGCCACCAGCAGAAGAGGAGGGACCCGCTCCTACGAGCAGTACTTC
d_gene: TRBD1; j_gene: TRBJ2-3; v_gene: TRBV10-1; abundance: few; CDR3aa: CASSATGTGMDTQYF; CDR3nt: TGCGCCAGCAGCGCCACCGGGACAGGGATGGATACGCAGTATTTT
d_gene: -; j_gene: TRBJ1-5; v_gene: TRBV6-2/TRBV6-3; abundance: -; CDR3aa: CASSPDPGRASNQPQHF; CDR3nt: TGTGCCAGCAGCCCTGATCCGGGGCGGGCGAGCAATCAGCCCCAGCATTTT
d_gene: -; j_gene: TRBJ2-7; v_gene: TRBV15; abundance: -; CDR3aa: CATSRDSAGTAYEQYF; CDR3nt: TGTGCCACCAGCAGAGATTCCGCGGGGACAGCTTACGAGCAGTACTTC
d_gene: -; j_gene: TRBJ2-7; v_gene: TRBV20-1; abundance: -; CDR3aa: CSATGGGGGSYEQYF; CDR3nt: TGCAGTGCTACCGGCGGAGGTGGAGGATCCTACGAGCAGTACTTC
d_gene: TRBD2; j_gene: TRBJ2-5; v_gene: TRBV3-1; abundance: once; CDR3aa: CASSQELGLAVGYRETQYF; CDR3nt: TGTGCCAGCAGCCAAGAGCTAGGACTAGCGGTGGGGTATAGGGAGACCCAGTACTTC
d_gene: TRBD2; j_gene: TRBJ2-7; v_gene: TRBV20-1; abundance: -; CDR3aa: CSARDLSGSYEQYF; CDR3nt: TGCAGTGCTAGAGATCTTAGCGGGAGCTACGAGCAGTACTTC
d_gene: TRBD1; j_gene: TRBJ2-7; v_gene: TRBV6-1; abundance: few; CDR3aa: CASSHDRAVFYEQYF; CDR3nt: TGTGCCAGCAGCCACGACAGGGCCGTTTTCTACGAGCAGTACTTC
d_gene: -; j_gene: TRBJ2-2; v_gene: TRBV4-1; abundance: -; CDR3aa: CASSQDPLLETSAGELFF; CDR3nt: TGCGCCAGCAGCCAAGATCCGTTGTTAGAGACCAGTGCCGGGGAGCTGTTTTTT
d_gene: TRBD2; j_gene: TRBJ2-1; v_gene: TRBV7-9; abundance: few; CDR3aa: CASSLGVTSGKQFF; CDR3nt: TGTGCCAGCAGCTTAGGGGTAACAAGCGGGAAGCAGTTCTTC
d_gene: TRBD1; j_gene: TRBJ2-3; v_gene: TRBV28; abundance: few; CDR3aa: CASSYRDRGISGDTQYF; CDR3nt: TGTGCCAGCAGTTACCGGGACAGGGGAATTAGCGGAGATACGCAGTATTTT
d_gene: -; j_gene: TRBJ1-4; v_gene: TRBV15; abundance: -; CDR3aa: CATSRDRGASNEKLFF; CDR3nt: TGTGCCACCAGCAGAGATCGGGGGGCGTCTAATGAAAAACTGTTTTTT
d_gene: -; j_gene: TRBJ1-1; v_gene: TRBV28; abundance: many; CDR3aa: CASSLVGRMNTEAFF; CDR3nt: TGTGCCAGCAGTTTAGTTGGACGGATGAACACTGAAGCTTTCTTT
d_gene: -; j_gene: TRBJ1-5; v_gene: TRBV28; abundance: many; CDR3aa: CASNVGLGSQPQHF; CDR3nt: TGTGCCAGCAACGTCGGTTTGGGGAGTCAGCCCCAGCATTTT
d_gene: TRBD1; j_gene: TRBJ2-7; v_gene: TRBV12-3/TRBV12-4; abundance: many; CDR3aa: CASSKGQDYEQYF; CDR3nt: TGTGCCAGCAGTAAAGGACAGGACTACGAGCAGTACTTC
d_gene: -; j_gene: TRBJ1-5; v_gene: TRBV28; abundance: many; CDR3aa: CASRPASQAYRPQHF; CDR3nt: TGTGCCAGCAGACCTGCCTCTCAGGCATATCGGCCCCAGCATTTT
d_gene: -; j_gene: TRBJ2-2; v_gene: TRBV28; abundance: few; CDR3aa: CASSPTPTTQGLFF; CDR3nt: TGTGCCAGCAGCCCAACTCCGACTACCCAAGGGCTGTTTTTT
d_gene: -; j_gene: TRBJ2-5; v_gene: TRBV9; abundance: -; CDR3aa: CASSASGGLPQETQYF; CDR3nt: TGTGCCAGCAGCGCGTCGGGTGGACTCCCCCAAGAGACCCAGTACTTC
d_gene: -; j_gene: TRBJ1-4; v_gene: TRBV9; abundance: many; CDR3aa: CASSSGGSRFNEKLFF; CDR3nt: TGTGCCAGCAGCTCAGGTGGAAGCAGGTTCAATGAAAAACTGTTTTTT
d_gene: -; j_gene: TRBJ2-1; v_gene: TRBV11-2; abundance: many; CDR3aa: CASSLDHYNEQFF; CDR3nt: TGTGCCAGCAGCTTAGATCACTACAATGAGCAGTTCTTC
d_gene: TRBD1; j_gene: TRBJ1-6; v_gene: TRBV9; abundance: -; CDR3aa: CASSMTGGGSPLHF; CDR3nt: TGTGCCAGCAGCATGACAGGGGGCGGATCACCCCTCCACTTT
d_gene: -; j_gene: TRBJ1-5; v_gene: TRBV28; abundance: many; CDR3aa: CASSPPYQPQHF; CDR3nt: TGTGCCAGCAGCCCTCCTTATCAGCCCCAGCATTTT
d_gene: -; j_gene: TRBJ1-2; v_gene: TRBV24-1; abundance: many; CDR3aa: CATSDIREYGYTF; CDR3nt: TGTGCCACCAGTGACATTAGGGAGTATGGCTACACCTTC
d_gene: TRBD1; j_gene: TRBJ2-5; v_gene: TRBV20-1; abundance: -; CDR3aa: CSAPTGGLETQYF; CDR3nt: TGCAGTGCCCCGACAGGGGGATTGGAGACCCAGTACTTC
d_gene: TRBD2; j_gene: TRBJ2-7; v_gene: TRBV20-1; abundance: -; CDR3aa: CSATGTSGTNEQYF; CDR3nt: TGCAGTGCTACTGGGACTAGCGGGACGAACGAGCAGTACTTC
d_gene: TRBD1; j_gene: TRBJ2-4; v_gene: TRBV28; abundance: many; CDR3aa: CASRRQGENIQYF; CDR3nt: TGTGCCAGCAGAAGACAGGGCGAAAACATTCAGTACTTC
d_gene: -; j_gene: TRBJ2-5; v_gene: TRBV5-1; abundance: few; CDR3aa: CASSLVFSTGPRVQETQYF; CDR3nt: TGCGCCAGCAGCTTGGTCTTTAGTACAGGTCCGCGGGTTCAAGAGACCCAGTACTTC
d_gene: TRBD1; j_gene: TRBJ2-7; v_gene: TRBV28; abundance: many; CDR3aa: CASYSVVDRGYEQYF; CDR3nt: TGTGCCAGCTATTCGGTGGTTGACAGGGGGTACGAGCAGTACTTC